The next 10 T cell receptor beta chains were all read from a single sample in a study of blood T cell repertoires in COVID-19 (dated by TCRdb to 2020 to 2021). The library was prepared using the immunoSEQ multiplex PCR assay. The source is immuneACCESS, and TCRdb retained only in-frame sequences with V and J called. Part of the clones is not carried over; for the studies checked, unresolved V genes explain less than half of this, and the remainder is unexplained. Across this sample there are around 68,000 clones, with 89% seen only once. 8.2% of the sample belongs to the ten largest clones. Sequencing used peripheral blood. The receptors derive from a man between 45 and 60 years old with active COVID-19.

This chain links TRBV2 with TRBJ1-3; the D gene is possibly TRBD1 (5 bases). There are 15 residues in the CDR3. V was cut by 1 base and J by 0 bases, with 7 bases left in between. Germline-derived CDR1 and CDR2 are SNHLY and FYNNEI. The CDR3 DNA reads TGTGCCAGCAGTGAAGACAGGAGCTCTGGAAACACCATATATTTT. Residues: CASSEDRSSGNTIYF.

The CDR3 DNA reads as TGTGCCAGTACTCGGGACATCATGTTGCGGGAAAAACTGTTTTTT. It translates to CASTRDIMLREKLFF. J is TRBJ1-4 and V is TRBV5-8, with TRBD1 as a possible D gene (6 bases). The V gene lost 8 bases and the J gene lost 8 bases, with 22 bases spanning the gap. The CDR3 totals 15 residues. In germline, CDR1 is SGHTS, CDR2 YDEGEE.

In this sample, this clone turned up once. The chain has TRBV27 and TRBJ2-6, with D possibly TRBD1 on 6 matching bases. V lost 7 bases and J lost 0, with 16 bases in between. Per germline, CDR1 MNHEY and CDR2 SMNVEV (reference sequence). The CDR3 spans 17 residues. CDR3 in amino acids: CASTATTGFSGANVLTF. CDR3 in DNA: TGTGCCAGCACGGCGACTACAGGGTTCTCTGGGGCCAACGTCCTGACTTTC.

V is TRBV9 and J is TRBJ2-2, with 9 bases aligning to TRBD2. V gave up 5 bases and J gave up 6 bases; unmatched junction bases: 8. Per germline, CDR1 SGDLS and CDR2 YYNGEE. The CDR3 has 15 amino acids. CDR3 in amino acids: CASRNSRGGPGELFF. For the CDR3, the DNA is TGTGCCAGCAGGAACTCGCGGGGGGGCCCCGGGGAGCTGTTTTTT. Full variable domain (outside the CDR3, taken from reference TRBV9 and TRBJ2-2): DSGVTQTPKHLITATGQRVTLRCSPRSGDLSVYWYQQSLDQGLQFLIQYYNGEERAKGNILERFSAQQFPDLHSELNLSSLELGDSALYFCASRNSRGGPGELFFGEGSRLTVL.

This chain joins TRBV29-1 and TRBJ2-5; maybe TRBD2 (6 bases). CDR1 is SQVTM and CDR2 is ANQGSEA in the germline V gene. The CDR3 runs 12 residues. The V end was cut by 6 bases, the J end by 5 bases, with 13 bases between. CDR3 DNA: TGCAGCGTCGGGATAGCGGCCGAGACCCAGTACTTC. Translating it yields CSVGIAAETQYF.

The chain recombines TRBV5-1 with TRBJ2-2; 10 positions match TRBD1. CDR1 is SGHRS and CDR2 is YFSETQ in the germline V gene. V dropped 4 bases and J dropped 4; count of bases not matched to a gene: 7. This CDR3 is built from 16 residues. The CDR3 coding sequence is TGCGCCAGCAGCCTCCAGGGACAGGGGACCACCGGGGAGCTGTTTTTT. Its translation: CASSLQGQGTTGELFF. The whole variable domain, remainder taken from reference TRBV5-1 and TRBJ2-2, is KAGVTQTPRYLIKTRGQQVTLSCSPISGHRSVSWYQQTPGQGLQFLFEYFSETQRNKGNFPGRFSGRQFSNSRSEMNVSTLELGDSALYLCASSLQGQGTTGELFFGEGSRLTVL.

This chain uses TRBV9 with TRBJ1-2, with D possibly TRBD1 on 6 matching bases. Trimming shortened V by 5 bases and J by 5 bases, and 19 bases separated the two germline ends. The CDR3 runs to 15 residues. Germline assignment: CDR1 SGDLS and CDR2 YYNGEE. CDR3 amino acids: CASRGGAGAPYGYTF. In nucleotides, the CDR3 is TGTGCCAGCAGGGGGGGCGCGGGGGCGCCTTATGGCTACACCTTC. The entire variable domain, with the rest obtained from reference TRBV9 and TRBJ1-2, is as follows: DSGVTQTPKHLITATGQRVTLRCSPRSGDLSVYWYQQSLDQGLQFLIQYYNGEERAKGNILERFSAQQFPDLHSELNLSSLELGDSALYFCASRGGAGAPYGYTFGSGTRLTVV.

The CDR3 DNA is TGTGCCGTGCGAGGATCTTCCTACGAGCAGTACTTC. Its translation: CAVRGSSYEQYF. The gene calls are TRBV6-5 and TRBJ2-7; D ambiguous. Looked up from germline, CDR1 is MNHEY and CDR2 is SVGAGI. The length of the CDR3 is 12 residues. V dropped 11 bases and J dropped 1 base, with 12 bases sitting between them.

CDR3 region: CATSPQFGLDEKLFF. The CDR3 region has the DNA TGTGCCACCAGCCCCCAATTTGGGCTGGATGAAAAACTGTTTTTT. The gene calls are TRBV15 and TRBJ1-4; D ambiguous. Germline loops: CDR1 LNHNV, CDR2 YYDKDF (reference sequence). Trimming pared 5 bases from V and 6 bases from J, leaving 16 bases between. The CDR3 is made up of 15 amino acids.

The chain has TRBV15 and TRBJ1-4, with 9 bases matching TRBD1. This CDR3 is built from 16 residues. The J segment lost 7 bases and the V segment lost 0 bases, leaving 6 bases of the junction unmatched. Per the germline V gene, CDR1 is LNHNV and CDR2 is YYDKDF (reference sequence). CDR3 in DNA: TGTGCCACCAGCAGAGATCCGGGACAGGGACGTGAAAAACTGTTTTTT. It yields the protein CATSRDPGQGREKLFF.